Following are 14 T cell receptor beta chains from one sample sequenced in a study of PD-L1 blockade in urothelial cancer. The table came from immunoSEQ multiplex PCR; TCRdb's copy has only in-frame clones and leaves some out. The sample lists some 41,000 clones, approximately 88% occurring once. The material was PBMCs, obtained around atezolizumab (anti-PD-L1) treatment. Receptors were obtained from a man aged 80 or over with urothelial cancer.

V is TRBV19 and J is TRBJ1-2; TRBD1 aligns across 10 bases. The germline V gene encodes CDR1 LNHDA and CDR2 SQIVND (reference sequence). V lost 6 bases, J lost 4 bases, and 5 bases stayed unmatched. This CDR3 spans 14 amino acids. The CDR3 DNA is TGTGCCAGTAGGATGGGACAGGGGTCCTATGGCTACACCTTC. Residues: CASRMGQGSYGYTF.

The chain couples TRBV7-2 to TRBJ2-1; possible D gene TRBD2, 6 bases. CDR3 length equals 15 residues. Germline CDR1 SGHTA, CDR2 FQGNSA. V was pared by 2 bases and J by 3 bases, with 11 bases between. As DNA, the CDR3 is TGTGCCAGCAGCTTATTGGGAGGTGGCTACAATGAGCAGTTCTTC. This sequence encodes CASSLLGGGYNEQFF.

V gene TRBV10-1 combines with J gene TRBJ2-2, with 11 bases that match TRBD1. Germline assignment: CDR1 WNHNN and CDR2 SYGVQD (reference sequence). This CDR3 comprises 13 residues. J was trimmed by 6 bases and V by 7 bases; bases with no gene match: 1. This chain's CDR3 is CASKGQGAGELFF. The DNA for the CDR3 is TGCGCCAGCAAGGGACAGGGGGCCGGGGAGCTGTTTTTT.

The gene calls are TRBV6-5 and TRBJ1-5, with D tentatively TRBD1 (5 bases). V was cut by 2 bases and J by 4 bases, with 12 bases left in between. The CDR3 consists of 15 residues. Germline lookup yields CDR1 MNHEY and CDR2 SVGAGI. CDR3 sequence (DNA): TGTGCCAGCAGTTACGGAGGGACTCCAAATCAGCCCCAGCATTTT. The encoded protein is CASSYGGTPNQPQHF.

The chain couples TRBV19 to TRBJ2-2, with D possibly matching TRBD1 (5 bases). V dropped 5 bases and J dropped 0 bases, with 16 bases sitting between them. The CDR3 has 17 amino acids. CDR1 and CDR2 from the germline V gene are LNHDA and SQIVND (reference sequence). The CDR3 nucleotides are TGTGCCAGTAGTTCTGAGACAGCCGCCGCGAACACCGGGGAGCTGTTTTTT. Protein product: CASSSETAAANTGELFF. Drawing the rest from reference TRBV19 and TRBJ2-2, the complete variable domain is DGGITQSPKYLFRKEGQNVTLSCEQNLNHDAMYWYRQDPGQGLRLIYYSQIVNDFQKGDIAEGYSVSREKKESFPLTVTSAQKNPTAFYLCASSSETAAANTGELFFGEGSRLTVL.

The chain's CDR3 is CASSETDTGELFF. The CDR3 nucleotides read TGTGCCAGCAGCGAGACAGACACCGGGGAGCTGTTTTTT. The chain carries TRBV7-9 and TRBJ2-2; the D gene is possibly TRBD1 (5 bases). V shed 5 bases and J shed 3 bases, with 7 bases lying between them. The germline V gene encodes CDR1 SEHNR and CDR2 FQNEAQ (reference sequence). This CDR3 has 13 amino acids.

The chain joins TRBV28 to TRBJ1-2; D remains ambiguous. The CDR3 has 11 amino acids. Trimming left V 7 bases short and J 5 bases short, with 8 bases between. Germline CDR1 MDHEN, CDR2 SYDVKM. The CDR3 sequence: CASKADYGYTF. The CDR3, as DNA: TGTGCCAGCAAGGCGGATTATGGCTACACCTTC.

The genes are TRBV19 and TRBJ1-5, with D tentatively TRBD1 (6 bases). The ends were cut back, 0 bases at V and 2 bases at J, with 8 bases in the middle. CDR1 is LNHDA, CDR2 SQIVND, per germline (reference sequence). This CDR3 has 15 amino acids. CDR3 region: CASSIDRGRNQPQHF. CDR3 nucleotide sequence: TGTGCCAGTAGTATAGACAGGGGACGCAATCAGCCCCAGCATTTT.

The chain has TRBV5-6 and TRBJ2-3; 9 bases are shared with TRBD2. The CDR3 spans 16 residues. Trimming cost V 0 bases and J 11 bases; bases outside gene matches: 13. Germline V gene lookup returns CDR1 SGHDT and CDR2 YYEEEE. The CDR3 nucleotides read TGTGCCAGCAGCTTGGCGGCTAGCGGGAAAGGAGTGGGGCAGTATTTT. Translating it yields CASSLAASGKGVGQYF.

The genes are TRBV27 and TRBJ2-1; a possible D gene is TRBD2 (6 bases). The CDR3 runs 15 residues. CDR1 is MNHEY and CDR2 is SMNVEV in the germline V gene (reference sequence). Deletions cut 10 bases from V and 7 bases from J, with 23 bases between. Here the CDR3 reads CATRGLGGRSNEQFF. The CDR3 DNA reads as TGTGCCACCCGCGGTTTGGGAGGAAGGAGTAATGAGCAGTTCTTC.

The CDR3 here is CASRSAGEPLGYTF. The CDR3 DNA reads TGTGCCAGCAGGTCGGCGGGGGAGCCTCTAGGCTACACCTTC. J is TRBJ1-2 and V is TRBV5-4, with D tentatively TRBD1 (5 bases). Trimming stripped 5 bases from V and 8 bases from J, with 19 bases between. In germline, CDR1 is SGHNT, CDR2 YYREEE (reference sequence). This CDR3 spans 14 amino acids.

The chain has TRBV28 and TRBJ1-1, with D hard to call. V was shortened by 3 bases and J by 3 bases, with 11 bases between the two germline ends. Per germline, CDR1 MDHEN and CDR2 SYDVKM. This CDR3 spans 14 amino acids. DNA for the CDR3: TGTGCCAGCAGTTTCTCGGTATCTGACACTGAAGCTTTCTTT. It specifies CASSFSVSDTEAFF.

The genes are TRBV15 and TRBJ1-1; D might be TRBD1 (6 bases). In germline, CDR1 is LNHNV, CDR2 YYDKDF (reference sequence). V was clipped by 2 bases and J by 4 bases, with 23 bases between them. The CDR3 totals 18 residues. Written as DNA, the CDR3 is TGTGCCACCAGCAGACCAGAATCAAAACAGGGAAGGGGCACTGAAGCTTTCTTT. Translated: CATSRPESKQGRGTEAFF.

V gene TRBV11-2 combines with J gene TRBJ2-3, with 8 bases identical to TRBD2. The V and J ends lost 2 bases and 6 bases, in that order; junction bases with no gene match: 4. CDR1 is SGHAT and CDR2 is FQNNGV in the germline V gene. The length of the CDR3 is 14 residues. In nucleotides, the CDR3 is TGTGCCAGCAGCTTAAATAGCGGGATGGATACGCAGTATTTT. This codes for CASSLNSGMDTQYF. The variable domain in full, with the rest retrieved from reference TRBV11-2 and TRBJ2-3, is EAGVAQSPRYKIIEKRQSVAFWCNPISGHATLYWYQQILGQGPKLLIQFQNNGVVDDSQLPKDRFSAERLKGVDSTLKIQPAKLEDSAVYLCASSLNSGMDTQYFGPGTRLTVL.